The clone carrying this T cell receptor beta chain was observed a handful of times. What it recognizes is unknown. This record belongs to a study of beta chain features in type 1 diabetes. It was via CD45RO/CCR7/CD25/CD127/CD95/CD27 that CD4+ naive, central memory, regulatory and stem cell-like memory cells were sorted. Populations isolated by sorting all had purity greater than 95%. Study conclusions and caveats: Among all four CD4+ subsets, Type 1 diabetes patients had TCRB CDR3s that were moderately but significantly shorter.

All of the isolated RNA was reverse transcribed, so expressed TCRB transcripts were sequenced. Some clones are missing from TCRdb's copy, which holds only in-frame ones; the method was immunoSEQ multiplex PCR. The sample contains 600,000 or so clones, 11% to 15% of which appear only once. Trimming stripped 4 bases from V and 4 bases from J, with 17 bases between. Germline values: CDR1 SGHNT, CDR2 YYREEE (reference sequence). The CDR3 consists of 16 residues. The V call is TRBV5-4, the J call TRBJ2-2; D is undetermined. The source material was naive CD4+ T cells from blood. The sequence was obtained from a man between 18 and 35 years old with type 1 diabetes. The CDR3 sequence is CASSAPPLTSTGELFF. The CDR3 bases are TGTGCCAGCAGCGCTCCTCCGCTTACGTCCACCGGGGAGCTGTTTTTT.